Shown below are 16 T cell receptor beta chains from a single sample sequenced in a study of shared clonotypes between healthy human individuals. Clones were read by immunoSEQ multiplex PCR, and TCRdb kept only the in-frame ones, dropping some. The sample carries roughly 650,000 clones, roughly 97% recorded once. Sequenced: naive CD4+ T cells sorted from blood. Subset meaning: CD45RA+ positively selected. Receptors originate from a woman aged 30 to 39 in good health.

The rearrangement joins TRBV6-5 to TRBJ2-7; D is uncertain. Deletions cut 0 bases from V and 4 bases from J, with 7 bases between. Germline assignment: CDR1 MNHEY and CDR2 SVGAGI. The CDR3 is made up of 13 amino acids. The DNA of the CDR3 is TGTGCCAGCAGTTACTCGAACGCTTACGAGCAGTACTTC. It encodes CASSYSNAYEQYF.

In nucleotides, the CDR3 is TGCGCCAGCAGCTTGGCCTGGGGGAGTTCCTACAATGAGCAGTTCTTC. It translates to CASSLAWGSSYNEQFF. V and J are TRBV5-1 and TRBJ2-1, with D perhaps assigned TRBD1 or TRBD2 (5 bases each). The CDR3 contains 16 residues. V lost 0 bases to trimming and J lost 1 base, with 11 bases between them. The germline gives CDR1 SGHRS, CDR2 YFSETQ.

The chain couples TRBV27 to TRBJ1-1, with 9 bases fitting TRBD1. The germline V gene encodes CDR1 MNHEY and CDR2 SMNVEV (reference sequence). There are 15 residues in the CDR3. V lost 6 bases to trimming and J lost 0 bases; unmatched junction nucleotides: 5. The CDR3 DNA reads TGTGCCAGCAGCCACAGGGGGCGCATGAACACTGAAGCTTTCTTT. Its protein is CASSHRGRMNTEAFF.

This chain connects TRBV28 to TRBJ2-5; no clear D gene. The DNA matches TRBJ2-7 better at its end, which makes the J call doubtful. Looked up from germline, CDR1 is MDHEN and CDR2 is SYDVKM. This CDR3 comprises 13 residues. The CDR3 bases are TGTGCCAGCAGTTTGTCGTCACCCTACGAGCAGTACTTC. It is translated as CASSLSSPYEQYF.

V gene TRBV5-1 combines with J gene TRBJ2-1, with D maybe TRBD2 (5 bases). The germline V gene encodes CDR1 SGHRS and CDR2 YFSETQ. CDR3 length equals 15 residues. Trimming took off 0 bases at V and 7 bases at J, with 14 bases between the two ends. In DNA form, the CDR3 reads TGCGCCAGCAGCTTGGAACTAGAGTTAGGGAATGAGCAGTTCTTC. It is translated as CASSLELELGNEQFF.

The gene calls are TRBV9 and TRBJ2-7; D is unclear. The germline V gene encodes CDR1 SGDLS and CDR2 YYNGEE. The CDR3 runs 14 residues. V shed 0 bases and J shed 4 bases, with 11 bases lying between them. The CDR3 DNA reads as TGTGCCAGCAGCGTAGCGGCAGGCGATTACGAGCAGTACTTC. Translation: CASSVAAGDYEQYF. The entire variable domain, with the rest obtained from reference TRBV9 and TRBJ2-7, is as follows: DSGVTQTPKHLITATGQRVTLRCSPRSGDLSVYWYQQSLDQGLQFLIQYYNGEERAKGNILERFSAQQFPDLHSELNLSSLELGDSALYFCASSVAAGDYEQYFGPGTRLTVT.

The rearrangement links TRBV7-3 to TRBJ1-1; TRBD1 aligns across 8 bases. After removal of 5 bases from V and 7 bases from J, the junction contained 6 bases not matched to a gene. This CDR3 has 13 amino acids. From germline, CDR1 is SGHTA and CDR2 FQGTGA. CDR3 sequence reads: CASSRPGTGEAFF. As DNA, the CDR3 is TGTGCCAGCAGCAGACCCGGGACAGGTGAAGCTTTCTTT.

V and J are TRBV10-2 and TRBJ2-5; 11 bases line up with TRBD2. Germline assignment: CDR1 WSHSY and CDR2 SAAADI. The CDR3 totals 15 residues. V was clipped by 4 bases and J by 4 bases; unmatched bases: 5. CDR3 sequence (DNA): TGCGCCAGCAGTGGTGGACTAGCGGGCGCAGAGACCCAGTACTTC. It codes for CASSGGLAGAETQYF.

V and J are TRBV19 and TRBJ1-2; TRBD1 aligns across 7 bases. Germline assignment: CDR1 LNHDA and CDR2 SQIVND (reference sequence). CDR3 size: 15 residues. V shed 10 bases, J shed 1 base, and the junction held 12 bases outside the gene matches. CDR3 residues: CATKRGQANNYGYTF. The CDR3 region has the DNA TGTGCCACCAAAAGGGGGCAGGCAAATAACTATGGCTACACCTTC.

CDR3 in amino acids: CAISEPGGVDDEQYF. The CDR3 region has the DNA TGTGCCATCAGTGAGCCGGGGGGGGTGGACGACGAGCAGTACTTC. The chain links TRBV10-3 to TRBJ2-7, with 8 nucleotides matching TRBD2. Germline V gene sequence: CDR1 ENHRY, CDR2 SYGVKD. CDR3 length: 15 amino acids. V was clipped by 2 bases and J by 5 bases; unmatched bases: 8.

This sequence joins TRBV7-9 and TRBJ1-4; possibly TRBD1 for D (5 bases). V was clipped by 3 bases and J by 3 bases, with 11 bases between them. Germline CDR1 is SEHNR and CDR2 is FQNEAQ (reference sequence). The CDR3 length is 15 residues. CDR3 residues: CASSLRRDPNEKLFF. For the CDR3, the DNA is TGTGCCAGCAGCTTGCGCAGGGATCCTAATGAAAAACTGTTTTTT.

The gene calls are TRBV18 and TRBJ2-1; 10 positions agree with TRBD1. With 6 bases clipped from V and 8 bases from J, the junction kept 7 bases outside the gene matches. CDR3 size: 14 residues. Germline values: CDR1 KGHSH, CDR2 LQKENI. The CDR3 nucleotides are TGTGCCAGCTCGGGACAGGGGAAGAGGGATGAGCAGTTCTTC. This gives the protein CASSGQGKRDEQFF.

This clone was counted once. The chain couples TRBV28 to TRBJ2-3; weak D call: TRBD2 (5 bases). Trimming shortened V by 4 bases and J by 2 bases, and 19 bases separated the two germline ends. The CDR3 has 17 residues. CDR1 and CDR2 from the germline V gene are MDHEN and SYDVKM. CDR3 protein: CASSSLRLLRTTDTQYF. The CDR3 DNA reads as TGTGCCAGCAGTTCCCTAAGACTACTGAGAACCACAGATACGCAGTATTTT.

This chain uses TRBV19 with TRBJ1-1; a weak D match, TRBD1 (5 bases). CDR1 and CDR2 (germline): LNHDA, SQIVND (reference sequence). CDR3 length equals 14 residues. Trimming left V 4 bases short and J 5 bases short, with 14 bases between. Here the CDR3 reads CASSRQLTDTEAFF. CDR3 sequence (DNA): TGTGCCAGTAGTAGACAGCTAACGGATACTGAAGCTTTCTTT.

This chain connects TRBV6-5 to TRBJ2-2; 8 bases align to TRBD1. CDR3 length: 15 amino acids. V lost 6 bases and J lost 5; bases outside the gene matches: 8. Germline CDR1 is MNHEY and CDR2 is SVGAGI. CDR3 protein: CASSRDRSGTGELFF. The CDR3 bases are TGTGCCAGCAGCCGGGACAGGAGCGGGACCGGGGAGCTGTTTTTT.

The CDR3 protein is CAARGTGIPDTQYF. CDR3 coding DNA: TGTGCCGCTAGGGGGACAGGGATACCAGATACGCAGTATTTT. This chain joins TRBV7-9 and TRBJ2-3; 9 positions match TRBD1. The ends lost 11 bases at V and 4 bases at J; junction bases unmatched: 10. Germline V gives CDR1 SEHNR, CDR2 FQNEAQ (reference sequence). CDR3 size: 14 residues.